This record looks at one TCR beta chain sequence and its context. There is no known antigen for this receptor. Base qualities are missing; no much larger clone stands one base away. The data derive from a study of T-cell memory formation after mild COVID-19 (dated by TCRdb to 2020 to 2023). Study-wide context: TCR sequence clusters from the two donors were largely donor specific. The cohort was made up of two young adult volunteers, one female and one male, who were previously healthy. T-cell clones expanding and contracting after mild COVID-19 in a couple of donors were tracked by longitudinal TCRalpha and TCRbeta repertoire sequencing.

Ficoll-Paque density gradient centrifugation was the method used to isolate PBMCs. The sequencer listed for this sample is Illumina NovaSeq 6000. TCRalpha and TCRbeta cDNA libraries were built by 5'RACE with constant-segment primers, adding sample barcodes and unique molecular identifiers. RNA was extracted from every sample with Trizol reagent. The libraries were amplified in two PCR steps, and the second step added a second sample barcode and Illumina TruSeq adapters. The libraries were sequenced on an Illumina NovaSeq using 2 x 150 bp paired-end reads. In the paper's pipeline: With migec v1.2.7, reads were demultiplexed and then collapsed into UMI-guided consensus sequences. Using mixcr v2.1.11, the UMI consensuses were aligned to TRA and TRB V and J templates and assembled into clonotypes. Expanded or contracted clonotypes were those called significant by both edgeR and NoisET, with noise models trained on biological replicates. For edgeR calls, the thresholds were a false discovery rate-adjusted p below 0.01 and a log2 fold-change of 1. PCA with hierarchical clustering of max-normalized trajectories of the 1000 most abundant clonotypes was used as exploratory dynamics analysis. Each responding clone was given a CD4 or CD8 phenotype based on the CD4+ and CD8+ repertoires, which had been sequenced separately. The public reads were reanalyzed by TCRdb: fastp trimming at Q25, MiXCR alignment, in-frame beta chains only. Entries are consolidated by CDR3 protein sequence, retaining the most common genes and DNA. The V and J calls follow TCRdb's processing rather than the paper's. The sample table records just under 550,000 distinct CDR3 sequences; about a fifth of these occur just once. Under 15% of the sample is taken by the ten largest.

On the study overall, not on this receptor specifically: Some responding clones were detected in pre-infection memory, which suggested that pre-existing cross-reactive memory T cells had joined the SARS-CoV-2 response. SARS-CoV-2 specificity of the second-wave clones peaking on day 37 was not confirmed. Contracting CD4+ clones were found mainly in CM and EM memory subsets, while CD8+ clones were enriched in EMRA. Clones contracting from day 15 to 85 had balanced CD4/CD8 phenotypes, while a second wave expanding from day 15 to 37 was biased towards CD4+. Only two mild cases were covered by the study, and larger cohorts that include severe cases with pre-infection samples were considered necessary.

CDR1 MNHEY and CDR2 SVGAGI were looked up in the germline V gene. Its CDR3 holds 14 amino acids, cysteine through phenylalanine. The kept DNA is CDR3 alone, 42 bases in frame from the first base. V is cut by 3 bases and J by 7 bases, and the space between the germline ends is 10 bases. Input material: PBMCs or a T cell subset sorted from them (not recorded which). Rearrangement joined TRBV6-5 to TRBJ1-6, with TRBD1 tentatively as D gene (5 bases match). This clonotype was sampled from an adult woman who had mild COVID-19 (a few samples of this study predate the infection). The sample titles of this study are shuffled in the database, so cell type and time point are left out; the donor was told from shared clones. DNA sequence: TGTGCCAGCAGTTATGAGGGGTGGAATTCACCCCTCCACTTT. Its translation is CASSYEGWNSPLHF.